The 23 T cell receptor beta chains given below trace back to one sample, sequenced in a study of cytomegalovirus exposure and HLA in healthy donors. The repertoire was sequenced with immunoSEQ multiplex PCR; TCRdb's copy has only in-frame clones and lacks some. Among under 250,000 clones, roughly 87% were seen once, and the ten largest hold more than 10%. The sequenced material came from PBMCs. These receptors originate from a man younger than 35 in good health and CMV-seropositive.

This chain connects TRBV11-2 to TRBJ1-2; the D is unclear. Germline CDR1 and CDR2: SGHAT and FQNNGV. The CDR3 loop spans 13 amino acids. Trimming took 3 bases from V and 7 from J, leaving 12 bases between them. In DNA form, the CDR3 reads TGTGCCAGCAGCTTCGGGTCCTGGCGTGGCTACACCTTC. Amino acid sequence: CASSFGSWRGYTF.

The V call is TRBV6-5, the J call TRBJ2-7, with D possibly called TRBD1 or TRBD2 (6 bases each). Trimming took off 1 base at V and 1 base at J, with 11 bases between the two ends. CDR3 size: 15 residues. CDR1 is MNHEY, CDR2 SVGAGI, per germline. This CDR3 is CASSYYRGASYEQYF. The CDR3 DNA is TGTGCCAGCAGTTACTATAGGGGGGCATCCTACGAGCAGTACTTC.

This chain joins TRBV20-1 and TRBJ1-2, with unresolved D. The CDR3 has 11 amino acids. CDR1 is DFQATT and CDR2 is SNEGSKA in the germline V gene (reference sequence). Trimming pared 6 bases from V and 6 bases from J, leaving 11 bases between. This CDR3 is CSAYPGNGYTF. CDR3 nucleotides: TGCAGTGCCTATCCCGGGAATGGCTACACCTTC.

The J gene is TRBJ1-4, the V gene TRBV28; D call uncertain. V was shortened by 5 bases and J by 8 bases, with 12 bases between the two germline ends. The CDR3 is 13 residues long. Per germline, CDR1 MDHEN and CDR2 SYDVKM. CDR3 residues: CASSGVPLEKLFF. CDR3 in DNA: TGTGCCAGCAGTGGGGTCCCTTTGGAAAAACTGTTTTTT. Using reference TRBV28 and TRBJ1-4 for the parts outside the CDR3, the full variable domain is DVKVTQSSRYLVKRTGEKVFLECVQDMDHENMFWYRQDPGLGLRLIYFSYDVKMKEKGDIPEGYSVSREKKERFSLILESASTNQTSMYLCASSGVPLEKLFFGSGTQLSVL.

This chain connects TRBV7-2 to TRBJ2-1; D is perhaps TRBD1 (7 bases). The CDR3 has 16 amino acids. Germline V gives CDR1 SGHTA, CDR2 FQGNSA. V lost 6 bases and J 0 bases, leaving 15 bases between the germline ends. The chain's CDR3 is CASSFRGTPSYNEQFF. CDR3 nucleotides: TGTGCCAGCAGTTTCAGGGGGACTCCCTCCTACAATGAGCAGTTCTTC.

V and J are TRBV29-1 and TRBJ1-1, with D tentatively TRBD1 (5 bases). The CDR3 runs to 11 residues. The germline gives CDR1 SQVTM, CDR2 ANQGSEA. The V end lost 5 bases, the J end lost 5 bases, and 9 bases lay between the germline ends. The CDR3 spells CSVLWGTEAFF. In nucleotides, the CDR3 is TGCAGCGTTCTGTGGGGGACTGAAGCTTTCTTT.

This chain links TRBV4-3 with TRBJ1-2, with a tentative D call TRBD1 (5 bases). CDR3 length: 13 amino acids. Germline loops: CDR1 LGHNA, CDR2 YSLEER. The V and J ends lost 2 bases and 8 bases respectively, with 12 bases between them. The CDR3 DNA sequence: TGCGCCAGCAGCCAAAGCGGGGCTTTGGGCTACACCTTC. This encodes CASSQSGALGYTF.

The chain is built from TRBV1 and TRBJ2-6. TRBV1 is an annotated pseudogene. CDR3 size: 18 residues. The CDR3 region is CTSSQETEQGGGANVLTF. The CDR3 DNA reads TGCACCAGCAGCCAAGAGACCGAACAGGGAGGTGGGGCCAACGTCCTGACTTTC.

The V gene is TRBV7-9, the J gene TRBJ1-5, with 9 bases aligning to TRBD1. Germline-derived CDR1 and CDR2 are SEHNR and FQNEAQ (reference sequence). This CDR3 contains 15 residues. The V segment lost 5 bases and the J segment 6 bases; nucleotides outside the gene matches: 8. CDR3 protein: CASSPGTGSVQPQHF. The CDR3 DNA reads TGTGCCAGCAGCCCAGGGACAGGGTCTGTTCAGCCCCAGCATTTT.

J is TRBJ1-2 and V is TRBV28, with 7 bases fitting TRBD1. The CDR3 covers 14 residues. Germline loops: CDR1 MDHEN, CDR2 SYDVKM. V trimming: 0 bases; J trimming: 8 bases; junction bases outside the gene matches: 6. The CDR3 bases are TGTGCCAGCAGTTTATGGCAGGGGGAGGAGGGCTACACCTTC. Translation: CASSLWQGEEGYTF.

The CDR3 DNA reads as TGTGCCAGCATTTTTGTGACAGGGGGCTACGAGCAGTACTTC. Translated: CASIFVTGGYEQYF. The V gene is TRBV2, the J gene TRBJ2-7, with 9 bases aligning to TRBD1. The CDR3 length is 14 residues. J lost 3 bases, V lost 7 bases, and 7 bases had no gene match. Germline lookup yields CDR1 SNHLY and CDR2 FYNNEI.

The chain links TRBV19 to TRBJ1-2, with TRBD1 as a possible D gene (6 bases). Germline loops: CDR1 LNHDA, CDR2 SQIVND (reference sequence). This CDR3 comprises 12 residues. V dropped 7 bases and J dropped 4 bases, with 10 bases sitting between them. CDR3 protein: CASTPDSYGYTF. CDR3 sequence (DNA): TGTGCCAGTACCCCGGACAGCTATGGCTACACCTTC.

The chain recombines TRBV25-1 with TRBJ2-3, with D perhaps TRBD2 (6 bases). The ends were cut back, 5 bases at V and 3 bases at J, with 18 bases in the middle. The CDR3 contains 16 residues. The germline V gene has CDR1 MGHDK and CDR2 SYGVNS. The CDR3 protein is CASSLPASDVTDTQYF. In nucleotides, the CDR3 is TGTGCCAGCAGTCTGCCCGCTAGCGATGTGACAGATACGCAGTATTTT. Together with reference TRBV25-1 and TRBJ2-3, the CDR3 gives the full variable domain: EADIYQTPRYLVIGTGKKITLECSQTMGHDKMYWYQQDPGMELHLIHYSYGVNSTEKGDLSSESTVSRIRTEHFPLTLESARPSHTSQYLCASSLPASDVTDTQYFGPGTRLTVL.

The CDR3 bases are TGTGCCAGCAGTATCGGGACGGATGAGCAGTTCTTC. Protein: CASSIGTDEQFF. The chain carries TRBV11-3 and TRBJ2-1; D is tentatively TRBD1 or TRBD2 (5 bases each). Germline lookup yields CDR1 SGHNT and CDR2 YENEEA. Trimming took off 6 bases at V and 8 bases at J, with 11 bases between the two ends. The CDR3 covers 12 residues.

The chain recombines TRBV15 with TRBJ1-4, with D possibly being TRBD1 (6 bases). The CDR3 sequence is 14 residues long. The V end was cut by 4 bases, the J end by 8 bases, with 14 bases between. Germline lookup yields CDR1 LNHNV and CDR2 YYDKDF (reference sequence). The DNA of the CDR3 is TGTGCCACCAGCATCCCAGGGGTACGAGAAAAACTGTTTTTT. This gives the protein CATSIPGVREKLFF.

The gene calls are TRBV14 and TRBJ2-1; perhaps D is TRBD1 or TRBD2 (5 bases each). Trimming left V 6 bases short and J 6 bases short, with 18 bases between. The CDR3 is 15 amino acids. Germline V gene lookup returns CDR1 SGHDN and CDR2 FVKESK. The CDR3 DNA follows: TGTGCCAGCAGACCCGGGACGGGCGGCTCCAATGAGCAGTTCTTC. The encoded protein is CASRPGTGGSNEQFF.

The chain joins TRBV6-5 to TRBJ1-1, with 9 bases identical to TRBD1. Germline CDR1 and CDR2: MNHEY and SVGAGI. V lost 3 bases and J lost 7; bases outside the gene matches: 9. CDR3 length equals 15 residues. CDR3 residues: CASSYLRQGGGEAFF. CDR3 sequence (DNA): TGTGCCAGCAGTTATCTGAGACAGGGGGGCGGTGAAGCTTTCTTT.

The chain carries TRBV29-1 and TRBJ2-1; D possibly corresponds to TRBD1 (6 bases). The CDR3 has 15 amino acids. V lost 1 base and J 2 bases, leaving 12 bases between the germline ends. Germline-derived CDR1 and CDR2 are SQVTM and ANQGSEA. CDR3 sequence: CSVEAGQGAYNEQFF. Here the CDR3 DNA reads TGCAGCGTTGAAGCGGGACAAGGGGCCTACAATGAGCAGTTCTTC.

V gene TRBV28 combines with J gene TRBJ2-1; tentatively, D is TRBD1 (6 bases). Germline CDR1 and CDR2: MDHEN and SYDVKM. V was shortened by 10 bases and J by 8 bases, with 18 bases between the two germline ends. There are 13 residues in the CDR3. CDR3 sequence (DNA): TGTGCCACCATGAACCCAGGGGCCGATGAGCAGTTCTTC. Protein sequence: CATMNPGADEQFF.

This chain links TRBV2 with TRBJ1-1; D gene ambiguous. Germline V gene lookup returns CDR1 SNHLY and CDR2 FYNNEI. The V end was cut by 10 bases, the J end by 5 bases, with 17 bases between. The CDR3 runs 13 residues. The CDR3 DNA follows: TGTGCCACCAGACGGGAGACTGGGACTGAAGCTTTCTTT. Its protein product is CATRRETGTEAFF.

Concerning this clone: This CDR3 is also generated by other DNA sequences in the sample. The rearrangement links TRBV27 to TRBJ2-7, with a weak D call TRBD1 (6 bases). In germline, CDR1 is MNHEY, CDR2 SMNVEV (reference sequence). The ends were cut back, 2 bases at V and 2 bases at J, with 7 bases in the middle. This CDR3 is 13 amino acids long. The CDR3 nucleotides are TGTGCCAGCAGTTTAAGGGGGACCTACGAGCAGTACTTC. It specifies CASSLRGTYEQYF.

Of note for this clone: Other DNA sequences of this sample code for an identical CDR3. The V gene is TRBV6-5, the J gene TRBJ2-2; D possibly corresponds to TRBD1 (5 bases). Germline V gene sequence: CDR1 MNHEY, CDR2 SVGAGI. V was shortened by 0 bases and J by 6 bases, with 5 bases between the two germline ends. The CDR3 contains 13 residues. The CDR3 loop is CASSYSGPGELFF. The CDR3 DNA is TGTGCCAGCAGTTACTCGGGGCCCGGGGAGCTGTTTTTT.

The V call is TRBV5-1, the J call TRBJ2-3; D ambiguous. The CDR3 covers 12 residues. The V end was cut by 4 bases, the J end by 6 bases, with 9 bases between. Looked up from germline, CDR1 is SGHRS and CDR2 is YFSETQ. CDR3 sequence: CASSTPGDTQYF. CDR3 sequence (DNA): TGCGCCAGCAGCACCCCCGGGGATACGCAGTATTTT.